These T cell receptor beta chains were read from a single sample in a study of blood T cell repertoires in COVID-19. TCRdb's table, derived via immunoSEQ multiplex PCR, lists solely in-frame clones and lacks some. Among 75,000 to 100,000 clones listed, roughly three quarters were seen once. Source material: peripheral blood. The receptors were sampled from a woman of 80 years or more with acute or convalescent COVID-19. The CDR3 runs from the conserved cysteine through the conserved F or W. A D gene is named only where the DNA matches it firmly. Part of the rows lack a size; the others show once, few, many or a class for expanded clones.

V,length,D,J,size,DNA,CDR3
TRBV10-3,13,NA,TRBJ1-4,NA,TGTGCCATCAGTGAGAGAGGAGGGGAAAAACTGTTTTTT,CAISERGGEKLFF
TRBV30,13,NA,TRBJ1-1,once,TGTGCCTGGAGATTTGTTCCGGGCACTGAAGCTTTCTTT,CAWRFVPGTEAFF
TRBV10-3,14,NA,TRBJ1-6,NA,TGTGCCATCAGTGAGGGACAGTCTAATTCACCCCTCCACTTT,CAISEGQSNSPLHF
TRBV12-3/TRBV12-4,13,TRBD1,TRBJ1-2,NA,TGTGCCAGCAGCCTAATGACAGGGGAAGGCTACACCTTC,CASSLMTGEGYTF
TRBV6-2/TRBV6-3,16,TRBD2,TRBJ2-3,NA,TGTGCCAGCAGCGGTCGACTAGCGGGGCACACAGATACGCAGTATTTT,CASSGRLAGHTDTQYF
TRBV9,17,TRBD2,TRBJ2-3,few,TGTGCCAGCAGCGCAGAAGCCGGGACTAGTAATCCAGATACGCAGTATTTT,CASSAEAGTSNPDTQYF
TRBV5-4,16,TRBD2,TRBJ2-5,few,TGTGCCAGCAGCTTCCGACTAGCGGGAGGATCCGAGACCCAGTACTTC,CASSFRLAGGSETQYF
TRBV11-1,13,NA,TRBJ1-1,NA,TGTGCCAGCAGCCCTACAGGGAACACTGAAGCTTTCTTT,CASSPTGNTEAFF
TRBV11-2,14,TRBD1,TRBJ2-7,NA,TGTGCCAGCAGCTTATACAGGGGATCCTACGAGCAGTACTTC,CASSLYRGSYEQYF
TRBV7-9,14,TRBD1,TRBJ1-1,few,TGTGCCAGCAGCTTAACAGGGGGTAACACTGAAGCTTTCTTT,CASSLTGGNTEAFF
TRBV28,15,TRBD2,TRBJ2-7,NA,TGTGCCAGCAGCCCCGGGACTAGCGGAACCTACGAGCAGTACTTC,CASSPGTSGTYEQYF
TRBV5-1,15,TRBD1,TRBJ1-1,NA,TGCGCCAGCAGCTTGGAAACAGGGGTTTCGGCTGAAGCTTTCTTT,CASSLETGVSAEAFF
TRBV18,16,TRBD1,TRBJ1-2,NA,TGTGCCAGCTCACCGGGACAGTTATTAACGAACTATGGCTACACCTTC,CASSPGQLLTNYGYTF
TRBV27,16,NA,TRBJ1-5,NA,TGTGCCAGCACCCCGGACAGCCTCCGAGGGAATCAGCCCCAGCATTTT,CASTPDSLRGNQPQHF
TRBV7-2,13,NA,TRBJ1-1,NA,TGTGCCAGCAGCTTTGGGGGGGAGGTCGTAGCTTTCTTT,CASSFGGEVVAFF
TRBV7-9,15,TRBD1,TRBJ1-2,NA,TGTGCCAGCAGCATGGGACAGGGGGACGGGTATGGCTACACCTTC,CASSMGQGDGYGYTF
TRBV5-6,15,TRBD1,TRBJ1-6,NA,TGTGCCAGCAGGGTTACCGGGACAGGGGATTCACCCCTCCACTTT,CASRVTGTGDSPLHF
TRBV7-9,13,NA,TRBJ1-2,NA,TGTGCCAGCAGTTGGGCCGTGAACTATGGCTACACCTTC,CASSWAVNYGYTF
TRBV7-2,17,TRBD2,TRBJ2-4,NA,TGTGCCAGCAGCTTAGGCGGGCTAGCGGGAGGAGGGAACATTCAGTACTTC,CASSLGGLAGGGNIQYF
TRBV7-9,13,NA,TRBJ1-2,few,TGTGCCAGCAGCCTCGATCTCCCTGCGGGCTACACCTTC,CASSLDLPAGYTF
TRBV28,14,NA,TRBJ2-1,NA,TGTGCCAGCAGTTTCGACAGCTCCTACAATGAGCAGTTCTTC,CASSFDSSYNEQFF
TRBV11-2,15,NA,TRBJ1-1,NA,TGTGCCAGCAGCTTCAGGGGAGGGAGGGTTCTCGAAGCTTTCTTT,CASSFRGGRVLEAFF
TRBV27,17,TRBD2,TRBJ2-3,NA,TGTGCCAGCAGTTCATTTGGACTAGCGGGACCCACAGATACGCAGTATTTT,CASSSFGLAGPTDTQYF
TRBV20-1,17,NA,TRBJ2-2,NA,TGCAGTGCTAGTGGGGGGCTGGGGACAGCGAACACCGGGGAGCTGTTTTTT,CSASGGLGTANTGELFF
TRBV19,13,NA,TRBJ2-1,few,TGTGCCAGTAGAAGAGGGAGCTACAATGAGCAGTTCTTC,CASRRGSYNEQFF
TRBV2,14,NA,TRBJ2-7,NA,TGTGCCAGCAGTGTAGGTAGCGCGAGCTACGAGCAGTACTTC,CASSVGSASYEQYF
TRBV2,15,TRBD2,TRBJ2-1,NA,TGTGCCAGCAGTCCGAGCGGGAGTTCCTACAATGAGCAGTTCTTC,CASSPSGSSYNEQFF
TRBV7-2,15,NA,TRBJ1-1,NA,TGTGCCAGCAGCTTATCGGCGGGTTCAAACACTGAAGCTTTCTTT,CASSLSAGSNTEAFF
TRBV6-2/TRBV6-3,15,NA,TRBJ1-2,NA,TGTGCCAGCAGTTCCCTACAGAGAGCTAACTATGGCTACACCTTC,CASSSLQRANYGYTF
TRBV7-9,19,NA,TRBJ1-5,NA,TGTGCCAGCAGCGGACGGTCGGGGGTTGGGAGAGGAGTGAATCAGCCCCAGCATTTT,CASSGRSGVGRGVNQPQHF
TRBV30,15,TRBD1,TRBJ1-2,few,TGTGCATCTGTACACCCGGGACAGGGGGACTATGGCTACACCTTC,CASVHPGQGDYGYTF
TRBV7-8,19,NA,TRBJ2-3,NA,TGTGCCAGCAGCTTAGAGGGGTGGGGACTCCCGGCGGGCACAGATACGCAGTATTTT,CASSLEGWGLPAGTDTQYF
TRBV7-2,13,NA,TRBJ2-5,NA,TGTGCCAGCAGCTTAGACAGGGTAGGGACCCAGTACTTC,CASSLDRVGTQYF
TRBV30,15,NA,TRBJ1-4,NA,TGTGCCTGGAGTGTACGGAACAGGGTTAATGAAAAACTGTTTTTT,CAWSVRNRVNEKLFF
TRBV27,15,NA,TRBJ1-1,NA,TGTGCCAGCAGTTTATCAGGCTGGTCCAGACTGGGAGCTTTCTTT,CASSLSGWSRLGAFF
TRBV19,15,NA,TRBJ1-4,NA,TGTGCCAGTAGTGCGACAGGAGCAACTAATGAAAAACTGTTTTTT,CASSATGATNEKLFF
TRBV7-2,15,TRBD1,TRBJ2-2,NA,TGTGCCAGCAGCTTTACGACAGGGGGCACCGGGGAGCTGTTTTTT,CASSFTTGGTGELFF
TRBV6-5,15,TRBD1,TRBJ2-2,once,TGTGCCAGCAGTTGGGACAGGGGGCTTACCGGGGAGCTGTTTTTT,CASSWDRGLTGELFF
TRBV9,15,NA,TRBJ2-3,NA,TGTGCCAGCAGCGTGAGCGGCTTTACCACAGATACGCAGTATTTT,CASSVSGFTTDTQYF
TRBV6-2/TRBV6-3,13,NA,TRBJ1-5,NA,TGTGCCAGCAGTGGACAGAGCAATCAGCCCCAGCATTTT,CASSGQSNQPQHF
TRBV7-9,15,TRBD2,TRBJ2-7,NA,TGTGCCAGCAGCTTAGGCGGGGGGATCTACTACGAGCAGTACTTC,CASSLGGGIYYEQYF
TRBV7-3,15,TRBD1,TRBJ2-5,few,TGTGCCAGCAGCCGAATGGGACAGGGTGGGGAGACCCAGTACTTC,CASSRMGQGGETQYF
TRBV24-1,16,TRBD1,TRBJ2-2,NA,TGTGCCACCAGTGATTTACGGGACAGGGCGCCCGGGGAGCTGTTTTTT,CATSDLRDRAPGELFF
TRBV6-1,15,NA,TRBJ1-2,NA,TGTGCCAGCAGTGAAGGGCCTAGCAGCCACTATGGCTACACCTTC,CASSEGPSSHYGYTF
TRBV27,17,TRBD1,TRBJ1-2,NA,TGTGCCAGCAGTTCTGACTTCCGGGACAGGGGATACTATGGCTACACCTTC,CASSSDFRDRGYYGYTF
TRBV7-9,13,TRBD1,TRBJ1-2,NA,TGTGCCAGCAGCCGGGACAGTAACTATGGCTACACCTTC,CASSRDSNYGYTF
TRBV18,17,NA,TRBJ2-1,NA,TGTGCCAGCTCACCTATGGGGGTCGGGAGCGACTCTGGTGAGCAGTTCTTC,CASSPMGVGSDSGEQFF
TRBV28,15,TRBD1,TRBJ2-4,NA,TGTGCCAGCATCTCTTTCAGGGGACAGGGTGGCATTCAGTACTTC,CASISFRGQGGIQYF